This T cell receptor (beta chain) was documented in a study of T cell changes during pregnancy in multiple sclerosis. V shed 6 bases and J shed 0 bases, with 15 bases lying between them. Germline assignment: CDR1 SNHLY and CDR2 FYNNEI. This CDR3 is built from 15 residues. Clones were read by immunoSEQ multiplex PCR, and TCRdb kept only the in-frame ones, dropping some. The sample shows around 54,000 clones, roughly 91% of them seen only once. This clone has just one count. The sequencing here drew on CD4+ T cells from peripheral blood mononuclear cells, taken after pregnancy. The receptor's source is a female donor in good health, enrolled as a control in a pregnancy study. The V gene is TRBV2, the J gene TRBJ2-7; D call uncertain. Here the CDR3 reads CASREWRVSSYEQYF. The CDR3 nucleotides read TGTGCCAGCAGGGAGTGGCGAGTGAGCTCCTACGAGCAGTACTTC.